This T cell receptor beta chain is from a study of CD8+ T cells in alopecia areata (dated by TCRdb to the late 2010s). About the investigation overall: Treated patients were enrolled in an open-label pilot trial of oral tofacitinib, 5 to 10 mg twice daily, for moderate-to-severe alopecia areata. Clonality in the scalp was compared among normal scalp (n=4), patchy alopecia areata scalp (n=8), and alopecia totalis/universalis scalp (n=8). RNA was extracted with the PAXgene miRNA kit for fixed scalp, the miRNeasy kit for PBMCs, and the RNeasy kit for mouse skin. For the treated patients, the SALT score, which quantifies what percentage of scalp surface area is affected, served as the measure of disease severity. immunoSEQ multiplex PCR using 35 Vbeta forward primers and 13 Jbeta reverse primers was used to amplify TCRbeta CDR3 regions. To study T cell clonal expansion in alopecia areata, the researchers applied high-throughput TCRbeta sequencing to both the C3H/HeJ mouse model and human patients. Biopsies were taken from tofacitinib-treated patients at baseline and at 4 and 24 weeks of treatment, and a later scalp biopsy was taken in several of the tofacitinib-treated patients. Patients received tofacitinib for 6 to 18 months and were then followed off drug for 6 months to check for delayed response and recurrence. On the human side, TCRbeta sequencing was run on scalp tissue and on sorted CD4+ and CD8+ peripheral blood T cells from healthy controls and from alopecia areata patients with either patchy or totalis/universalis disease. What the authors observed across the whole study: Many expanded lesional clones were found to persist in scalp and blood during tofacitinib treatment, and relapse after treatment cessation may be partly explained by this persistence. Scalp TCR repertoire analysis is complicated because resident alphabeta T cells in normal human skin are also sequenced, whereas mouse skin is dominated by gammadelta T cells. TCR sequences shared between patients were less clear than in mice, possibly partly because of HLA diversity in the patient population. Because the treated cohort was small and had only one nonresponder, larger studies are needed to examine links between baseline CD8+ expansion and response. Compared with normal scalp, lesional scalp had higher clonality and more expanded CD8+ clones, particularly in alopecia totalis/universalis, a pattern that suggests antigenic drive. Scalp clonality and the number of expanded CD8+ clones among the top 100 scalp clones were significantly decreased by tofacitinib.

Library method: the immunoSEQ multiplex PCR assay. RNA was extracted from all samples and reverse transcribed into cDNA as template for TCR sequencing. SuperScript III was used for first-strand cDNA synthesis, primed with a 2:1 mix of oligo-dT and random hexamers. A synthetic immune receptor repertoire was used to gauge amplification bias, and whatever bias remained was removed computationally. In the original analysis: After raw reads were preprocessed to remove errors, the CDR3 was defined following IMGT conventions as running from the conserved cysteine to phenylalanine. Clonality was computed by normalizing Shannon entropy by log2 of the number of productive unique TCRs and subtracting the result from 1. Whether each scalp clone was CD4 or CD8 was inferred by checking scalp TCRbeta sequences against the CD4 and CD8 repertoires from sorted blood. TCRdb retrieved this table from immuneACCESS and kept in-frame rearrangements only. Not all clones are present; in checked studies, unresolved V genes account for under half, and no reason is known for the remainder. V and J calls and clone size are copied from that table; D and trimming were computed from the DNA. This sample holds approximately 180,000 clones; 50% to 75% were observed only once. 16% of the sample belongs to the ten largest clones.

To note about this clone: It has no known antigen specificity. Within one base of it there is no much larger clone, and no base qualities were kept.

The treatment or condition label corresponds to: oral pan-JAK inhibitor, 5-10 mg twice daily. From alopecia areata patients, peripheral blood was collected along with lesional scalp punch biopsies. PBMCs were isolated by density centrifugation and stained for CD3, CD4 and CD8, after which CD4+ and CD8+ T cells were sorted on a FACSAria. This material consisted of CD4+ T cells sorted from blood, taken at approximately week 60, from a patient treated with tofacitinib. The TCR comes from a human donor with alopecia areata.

The CDR3 region has the sequence CASSQDIGFEAFF. The DNA reads TGTGCCAGCAGCCAAGATATCGGGTTTGAAGCTTTCTTT. This receptor chain uses TRBV4-2 and TRBJ1-1, with the D gene not confidently named. The CDR3 starts with the cysteine, ends with the phenylalanine, and has 13 residues. Only CDR3 DNA remains: 39 bases, in frame from the first base. V loses 0 bases, J loses 7 bases, and the germline ends lie 9 bases apart. In the germline V gene, CDR1 corresponds to LGHNA and CDR2 to YNFKEQ.